This T cell receptor beta chain was sequenced during a study of blood T cell repertoires in COVID-19. About the study: Italy, Spain and the United States were the sources of the convalescent and acute COVID-19 samples.

Germline assignment: CDR1 SEHNR and CDR2 FQNEAQ (reference sequence). The CDR3 extends over 13 amino acids. The germline V and J ends were trimmed by 5 bases and 7 bases, with 14 bases remaining between them. As handled by the study authors: Estimation of nucleated cell counts relied on the amplification of reference gene primers. Assay: immunoSEQ multiplex PCR; the TCRdb copy retains only in-frame clones and omits some. That table furnishes V, J and clone size, whereas the DNA furnished D and trimming. The sample lists about 99,000 clones; less than 90% were seen once. This TCR was sampled from a man aged 65 to 79 with active or convalescent COVID-19. V gene TRBV7-9 combines with J gene TRBJ1-1, with D perhaps matching TRBD1 (6 bases). The sample consisted of peripheral blood. The CDR3 reads CASSASGGDEAFF. The CDR3 DNA follows: TGTGCCAGCAGCGCCTCGGGGGGCGATGAAGCTTTCTTT. The complete variable domain, with remaining parts taken from reference TRBV7-9 and TRBJ1-1, reads DTGVSQNPRHKITKRGQNVTFRCDPISEHNRLYWYRQTLGQGPEFLTYFQNEAQLEKSRLLSDRFSAERPKGSFSTLEIQRTEQGDSAMYLCASSASGGDEAFFGQGTRLTVV.